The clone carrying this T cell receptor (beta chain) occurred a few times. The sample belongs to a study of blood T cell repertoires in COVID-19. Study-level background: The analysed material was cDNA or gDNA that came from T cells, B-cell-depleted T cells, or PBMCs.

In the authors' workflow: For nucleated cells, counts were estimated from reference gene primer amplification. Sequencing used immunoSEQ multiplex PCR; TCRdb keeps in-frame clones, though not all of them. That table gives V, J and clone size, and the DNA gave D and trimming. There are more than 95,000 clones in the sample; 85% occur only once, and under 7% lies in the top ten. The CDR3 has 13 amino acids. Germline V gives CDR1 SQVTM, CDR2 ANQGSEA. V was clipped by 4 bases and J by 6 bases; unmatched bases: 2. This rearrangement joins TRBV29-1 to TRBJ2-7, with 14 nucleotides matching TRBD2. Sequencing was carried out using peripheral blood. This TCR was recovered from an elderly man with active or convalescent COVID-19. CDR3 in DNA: TGCAGCGTTGCAGGGACTAGCGGGAGCGAGCAGTACTTC. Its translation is CSVAGTSGSEQYF.